The rows below give T cell receptor beta chains drawn from one sample of a study of T cells after posttransplantation cyclophosphamide. Here immunoSEQ multiplex PCR was the method, and the copy in TCRdb shows in-frame clones only, minus some. The table lists 42,000 or so clones, no singletons, with 3.5% to 5.5% in the top ten. The sequenced sample was PBMCs. The receptors were gathered from a woman in her forties or fifties in good health and a related stem cell transplant donor. The CDR3 runs from the conserved cysteine through the conserved F or W. The D gene is left open where the match is weak. The size field reads how often the clone was seen (once, few, many) or a class if it is expanded.

>TRBV28|TRBJ1-2|.|many
CASSFTWGGSYGYTF
TGTGCCAGCAGTTTCACATGGGGGGGCAGCTATGGCTACACCTTC
>TRBV12-5|TRBJ2-1|TRBD2|many
CASGLVRAGGTSSYNEQFF
TGTGCTAGTGGTTTGGTACGGGCGGGGGGGACTAGCTCCTACAATGAGCAGTTCTTC
>TRBV27|TRBJ1-5|TRBD1|few
CASSFLPSTGMSNQPQHF
TGTGCCAGCAGTTTCTTACCCTCGACAGGGATGAGCAATCAGCCCCAGCATTTT
>TRBV27|TRBJ1-6|.|many
CASSLAGEPLHF
TGTGCCAGCAGTTTGGCGGGCGAACCCCTCCACTTT
>TRBV18|TRBJ2-1|TRBD2|many
CASSPTGGGYNEQFF
TGTGCCAGCTCACCAACGGGGGGGGGCTACAATGAGCAGTTCTTC
>TRBV10-3|TRBJ1-6|TRBD1|many
CAISGATGGNSPLHF
TGTGCCATCAGTGGGGCGACAGGGGGCAATTCACCCCTCCACTTT
>TRBV27|TRBJ2-1|TRBD2|many
CASSSWTSGGDYNEQFF
TGTGCCAGCAGTTCGTGGACTAGCGGGGGGGACTACAATGAGCAGTTCTTC
>TRBV28|TRBJ2-7|.|many
CASSTPRAGKYEQYF
TGTGCCAGCAGTACCCCAAGGGCCGGGAAGTACGAGCAGTACTTC
>TRBV7-8|TRBJ2-3|.|few
CASSFGRVITDTQYF
TGTGCCAGCAGCTTCGGCAGGGTTATCACAGATACGCAGTATTTT
>TRBV7-3|TRBJ1-1|.|many
CASSLSGRLNTEAFF
TGTGCCAGCAGCTTAAGTGGCAGGCTGAACACTGAAGCTTTCTTT
>TRBV5-1|TRBJ2-2|.|many
CASYPQATNTGELFF
TGCGCCAGCTACCCTCAGGCGACGAACACCGGGGAGCTGTTTTTT
>TRBV7-6|TRBJ2-7|.|many
CASSLDGEGEQYF
TGTGCCAGCAGCTTAGACGGGGAAGGAGAGCAGTACTTC
>TRBV6-5|TRBJ1-2|.|many
CASSYSSGTYGYTF
TGTGCCAGCAGTTACTCGAGCGGGACCTATGGCTACACCTTC
>TRBV19|TRBJ2-3|.|many
CASSSRSETQYF
TGTGCCAGTAGTTCCCGGTCGGAGACGCAGTATTTT
>TRBV28|TRBJ2-4|.|many
CASSFAGAKNIQYF
TGTGCCAGCAGTTTTGCGGGAGCCAAAAACATTCAGTACTTC
>TRBV19|TRBJ1-2|TRBD1|many
CATSEGQDYGYTF
TGTGCCACCAGCGAAGGACAGGACTATGGCTACACCTTC
>TRBV7-3|TRBJ2-1|.|many
CASSPPGAYNEQFF
TGTGCCAGCAGCCCCCCGGGGGCCTACAATGAGCAGTTCTTC
>TRBV6-1|TRBJ1-2|TRBD1|many
CASSPGGQHYGYTF
TGTGCCAGCAGTCCAGGGGGACAGCACTATGGCTACACCTTC
>TRBV11-2|TRBJ1-3|.|many
CAIANLPGNTIYF
TGTGCCATCGCGAATTTGCCTGGAAACACCATATATTTT
>TRBV7-2|TRBJ1-1|.|many
CASSLQLSNTEAFF
TGTGCCAGCAGCCTACAGCTCTCCAACACTGAAGCTTTCTTT
>TRBV10-3|TRBJ2-1|TRBD1|many
CAIERSGQDYNEQFF
TGTGCCATCGAGAGGTCGGGACAGGACTACAATGAGCAGTTCTTC
>TRBV7-3|TRBJ1-1|.|many
CASSLLSGNTEAFF
TGTGCCAGCAGCCTTCTCTCGGGGAACACTGAAGCTTTCTTT
>TRBV7-3|TRBJ2-7|.|many
CASSLDGGFDEQYF
TGTGCCAGCAGCTTGGACGGAGGTTTCGACGAGCAGTACTTC
>TRBV5-6|TRBJ1-2|.|many
CAPQKGEGYGYTF
TGTGCCCCTCAAAAGGGGGAGGGGTATGGCTACACCTTC
>TRBV18|TRBJ2-7|TRBD2|many
CASSPQSGGPTYEQYF
TGTGCCAGCTCACCTCAGAGCGGGGGCCCCACCTACGAGCAGTACTTC
>TRBV19|TRBJ1-5|TRBD1|many
CASRPKGQGGQPQHF
TGTGCCAGTAGACCGAAGGGACAGGGCGGTCAGCCCCAGCATTTT